These 3 T cell receptor beta chains came from one sample sequenced in a study of cytomegalovirus exposure and HLA in healthy donors. PCR used 60 Vbeta primers and 13 Jbeta primers. TCRdb's table, derived via immunoSEQ multiplex PCR, lists solely in-frame clones and lacks some. The data hold over 150,000 clones, with 70% to 85% observed a single time. The specimen was PBMCs. Receptors originate from a girl aged 2 to 10 in good health and CMV-seropositive.

V and J are TRBV19 and TRBJ1-6, with TRBD1 matching 9 bases. The CDR3 runs 15 residues. In germline, CDR1 is LNHDA, CDR2 SQIVND (reference sequence). Trimming cost V 5 bases and J 7 bases; bases outside gene matches: 6. CDR3 protein: CASSPGTGRNSPLHF. DNA for the CDR3: TGTGCCAGTAGTCCTGGGACAGGGCGGAATTCACCCCTCCACTTT.

CDR3 nucleotide sequence: TGTGCCAGCAGCGCGGAGTATGGCTACACCTTC. As protein: CASSAEYGYTF. This rearrangement joins TRBV5-6 to TRBJ1-2; no clear D gene. The CDR3 covers 11 residues. Germline CDR1 reads SGHDT; CDR2 reads YYEEEE. The V end was cut by 4 bases, the J end by 5 bases, with 6 bases between.

V is TRBV7-9 and J is TRBJ2-7; no clear D gene. CDR1 and CDR2 from the germline V gene are SEHNR and FQNEAQ (reference sequence). Trimming took off 7 bases at V and 3 bases at J, with 16 bases between the two ends. The CDR3 runs 14 residues. In DNA, the CDR3 is TGTGCCAGCACCGAGGCGGCTAGTAACTACGAGCAGTACTTC. This encodes CASTEAASNYEQYF.